The 26 T cell receptor beta chains in this list originate from one sample, sequenced in a study of PD-1 blockade in classical Hodgkin lymphoma. Relapse after autologous stem cell transplantation occurred in every patient, and brentuximab vedotin exposure varied. TCRdb's table, derived via immunoSEQ multiplex PCR, lists solely in-frame clones and lacks some. The sample has about 100,000 clones; 80% to 90% are singletons. Sequencing used peripheral blood mononuclear cells (PBMCs), obtained before the second cycle of nivolumab. Source of these receptors: a human donor with classical Hodgkin lymphoma.

The chain uses TRBV4-2 and TRBJ2-7; no clear D gene. V lost 4 bases to trimming and J lost 3 bases, with 13 bases between them. The CDR3 sequence is 14 residues long. Germline CDR1 reads LGHNA; CDR2 reads YNFKEQ. The CDR3 DNA sequence: TGTGCCAGCAGCCTAGAGAAAAGAGACTACGAGCAGTACTTC. It specifies CASSLEKRDYEQYF.

This clone was seen only once. This chain joins TRBV13 and TRBJ2-7; 10 bases map to TRBD1. The CDR3 spans 16 residues. Germline V lookup: CDR1 PRHDT, CDR2 FYEKMQ (reference sequence). V gave up 5 bases and J gave up 7 bases; unmatched junction bases: 14. In DNA, the CDR3 is TGTGCCAGCAGCGAAGGCCGGGACAGGGGTCTGGGAGAGCAGTACTTC. Protein product: CASSEGRDRGLGEQYF.

The chain couples TRBV30 to TRBJ2-2; D gene ambiguous. Germline CDR1 and CDR2: GTSNPN and SVGIG (reference sequence). The V end lost 1 base, the J end lost 5 bases, and 14 bases lay between the germline ends. The CDR3 runs to 15 residues. This chain's CDR3 is CAWSGVALRTGELFF. The CDR3 DNA sequence: TGTGCCTGGAGTGGGGTGGCCCTGAGGACCGGGGAGCTGTTTTTT.

The chain is built from TRBV7-7 and TRBJ1-5, with D tentatively TRBD1 (5 bases). The CDR3 loop spans 15 amino acids. Germline V gives CDR1 SSHAT, CDR2 FNYEAQ (reference sequence). With 3 bases removed from V and 0 bases from J, the gap between germline ends came to 9 bases. The CDR3 spells CASSFRDHSNQPQHF. The CDR3 DNA reads TGTGCCAGCAGCTTTCGGGACCATAGCAATCAGCCCCAGCATTTT.

This sequence joins TRBV28 and TRBJ2-7; 9 nucleotides align to TRBD1. The CDR3 runs 15 residues. The V gene's germline CDR1 is MDHEN and CDR2 SYDVKM. CDR3 loop: CATTEMGQGRYEQYF. The CDR3 DNA reads as TGTGCGACGACGGAGATGGGACAGGGACGATACGAGCAGTACTTC.

The rearrangement uses TRBV7-2 and TRBJ2-4, with 8 bases fitting TRBD1. V was clipped by 5 bases and J by 5 bases; unmatched bases: 14. There are 17 residues in the CDR3. Germline assignment: CDR1 SGHTA and CDR2 FQGNSA. CDR3 amino acids: CASSRIGQGLVENIQYF. The CDR3 DNA reads TGTGCCAGCAGCCGAATTGGACAGGGCCTGGTCGAAAACATTCAGTACTTC.

V is TRBV6-6 and J is TRBJ1-5; D is perhaps TRBD1 (6 bases). Germline values: CDR1 MNHNY, CDR2 SVGAGI (reference sequence). The CDR3 totals 15 residues. V dropped 5 bases and J dropped 9 bases, with 20 bases sitting between them. The CDR3 nucleotides are TGTGCCAGCAGTCTAGACCCACCAGGGGTTTCGCCCCAGCATTTT. It translates to CASSLDPPGVSPQHF.

The chain uses TRBV11-2 and TRBJ2-7; D may be TRBD1 (5 bases). Trimming cost V 4 bases and J 11 bases, with 24 bases left between them. Looked up from germline, CDR1 is SGHAT and CDR2 is FQNNGV. The CDR3 covers 15 residues. In DNA, the CDR3 is TGTGCCAGCAGCTCGGGTGGCAGGGCATCCAGGCTCGAGTACTTC. The encoded protein is CASSSGGRASRLEYF.

The chain links TRBV6-6 to TRBJ1-6; D is uncertain. The length of the CDR3 is 14 residues. V was pared by 7 bases and J by 7 bases, with 14 bases between. CDR1 and CDR2 from the germline V gene are MNHNY and SVGAGI (reference sequence). This chain's CDR3 is CASTFFGRNSPLHF. CDR3 in DNA: TGTGCCAGCACCTTCTTTGGGAGGAATTCACCCCTCCACTTT.

This chain links TRBV27 with TRBJ1-6, with TRBD1 matching over 7 bases. CDR3 length equals 14 residues. Trimming took 6 bases from V and 7 from J; bases not matched to a gene: 6. CDR1 is MNHEY and CDR2 is SMNVEV in the germline V gene (reference sequence). CDR3 in amino acids: CASRPQGWNSPLHF. The CDR3 DNA is TGTGCCAGCAGACCACAGGGGTGGAATTCACCCCTCCACTTT.

This clone was found a few times. This chain links TRBV2 with TRBJ2-1; the D call may be TRBD1 or TRBD2 (5 bases each). Trimming cost V 3 bases and J 4 bases, with 16 bases left between them. This CDR3 is built from 16 residues. CDR1 is SNHLY, CDR2 FYNNEI, per germline. This CDR3 reads CASSDPLGTNYNEQFF. The CDR3 DNA reads TGTGCCAGCAGTGACCCCCTCGGGACGAATTACAATGAGCAGTTCTTC.

The V gene is TRBV10-2, the J gene TRBJ2-7; D call uncertain. This CDR3 has 15 residues. Germline CDR1 and CDR2: WSHSY and SAAADI. V was shortened by 1 base and J by 2 bases, with 12 bases between the two germline ends. The CDR3 nucleotides are TGCGCCAGCAGTGAGTTGCCTTCAGCTCCCTACGAGCAGTACTTC. It specifies CASSELPSAPYEQYF.

The chain couples TRBV19 to TRBJ2-3, with 13 nucleotides matching TRBD2. The germline V gene encodes CDR1 LNHDA and CDR2 SQIVND (reference sequence). The CDR3 length is 16 residues. Trimming took 5 bases from V and 2 from J; bases not matched to a gene: 4. The CDR3 DNA is TGTGCCAGTAGTCCGGGGACTAGCGGGGCCACAGATACGCAGTATTTT. Translation: CASSPGTSGATDTQYF.

The rearrangement joins TRBV28 to TRBJ1-2, with D tentatively TRBD1 (6 bases). Between the trimmed V and J ends, which lost 4 bases and 5 bases, there was a span of 29 bases. The CDR3 contains 19 residues. Germline assignment: CDR1 MDHEN and CDR2 SYDVKM. This chain's CDR3 is CASSSPKMDSLRNRYGYTF. The DNA for the CDR3 is TGTGCCAGCAGTTCTCCGAAAATGGACAGTCTTAGGAATCGGTATGGCTACACCTTC.

This sequence joins TRBV4-2 and TRBJ2-1, with D perhaps matching TRBD1 (6 bases). V lost 3 bases and J 8 bases, leaving 11 bases between the germline ends. The V gene's germline CDR1 is LGHNA and CDR2 YNFKEQ. This CDR3 is 13 amino acids long. CDR3 in DNA: TGTGCCAGCAGCCAGCGCAGGGGAGATGAGCAGTTCTTC. Amino acids: CASSQRRGDEQFF.

This sequence joins TRBV28 and TRBJ2-7; possibly TRBD2 for D (6 bases). Trimming cost V 2 bases and J 1 base, with 12 bases left between them. Per germline, CDR1 MDHEN and CDR2 SYDVKM. This CDR3 is 15 amino acids long. For the CDR3, the DNA is TGTGCCAGCAGTTTACCGGGAGCCCCTTCCTACGAGCAGTACTTC. It specifies CASSLPGAPSYEQYF. The full variable domain, in which reference TRBV28 and TRBJ2-7 provide the parts outside the CDR3, is DVKVTQSSRYLVKRTGEKVFLECVQDMDHENMFWYRQDPGLGLRLIYFSYDVKMKEKGDIPEGYSVSREKKERFSLILESASTNQTSMYLCASSLPGAPSYEQYFGPGTRLTVT.

This rearrangement joins TRBV11-2 to TRBJ2-7, with TRBD1 matching 8 bases. The CDR3 runs 16 residues. Trimming took 1 base from V and 4 from J; bases not matched to a gene: 9. Germline lookup yields CDR1 SGHAT and CDR2 FQNNGV. The CDR3 region is CASSLAIQGAGYEQYF. The CDR3 region has the DNA TGTGCCAGCAGCTTAGCTATCCAGGGGGCTGGGTACGAGCAGTACTTC.

This chain connects TRBV6-5 to TRBJ2-3, with a tentative D call TRBD1 (5 bases). CDR1 and CDR2 from the germline V gene are MNHEY and SVGAGI. This CDR3 comprises 15 residues. V was pared by 6 bases and J by 5 bases, with 18 bases between. For the CDR3, the DNA is TGTGCCAGCAGCCGCCGACAGTCTGGTAAAGATACGCAGTATTTT. This translates into CASSRRQSGKDTQYF.

The chain is built from TRBV6-1 and TRBJ1-2, with D possibly TRBD1 on 5 matching bases. CDR1 and CDR2 from the germline V gene are MNHNS and SASEGT. Trimming cost V 3 bases and J 4 bases, with 12 bases left between them. The CDR3 covers 14 residues. This CDR3 is CASSESHRFYGYTF. The CDR3 DNA reads as TGTGCCAGCAGTGAGAGCCACAGGTTCTATGGCTACACCTTC.

The genes are TRBV18 and TRBJ1-2; D might be TRBD1 (6 bases). The CDR3 sequence is 13 residues long. The germline V and J ends were trimmed by 3 bases and 8 bases, with 13 bases remaining between them. Germline assignment: CDR1 KGHSH and CDR2 LQKENI. CDR3 protein: CASSPVPGEGYTF. In DNA form, the CDR3 reads TGTGCCAGCTCACCTGTCCCAGGGGAGGGCTACACCTTC.

Only a few counts were recorded for this clone. The V call is TRBV2, the J call TRBJ1-1, with 8 positions matching TRBD1. Germline values: CDR1 SNHLY, CDR2 FYNNEI. V lost 7 bases and J lost 0; bases outside the gene matches: 1. The CDR3 contains 13 residues. The CDR3 protein is CASTGQVNTEAFF. CDR3 DNA sequence: TGTGCCAGCACGGGACAGGTGAACACTGAAGCTTTCTTT.

The chain couples TRBV27 to TRBJ1-1; D possibly corresponds to TRBD1 (6 bases). This CDR3 has 14 residues. Germline-derived CDR1 and CDR2 are MNHEY and SMNVEV (reference sequence). V lost 7 bases, J lost 3 bases, and 15 bases lay in between. Here the CDR3 reads CASTMRGGYTEAFF. The CDR3 DNA is TGTGCCAGCACCATGAGAGGGGGTTACACTGAAGCTTTCTTT.

The CDR3 region is CASSSLAGSYNEQFF. DNA of the CDR3: TGTGCCAGCAGCTCCCTAGCGGGGTCCTACAATGAGCAGTTCTTC. The chain has TRBV7-6 and TRBJ2-1; 9 bases fit TRBD2. J lost 1 base, V lost 4 bases, and 2 bases had no gene match. This CDR3 comprises 15 residues. From germline, CDR1 is SGHVS and CDR2 FNYEAQ.

This clone has a single count. This chain's CDR3 is CAISAGGDPAYEQYF. CDR3 in DNA: TGTGCCATCAGTGCGGGGGGGGACCCAGCCTACGAGCAGTACTTC. This chain uses TRBV10-3 with TRBJ2-7, with 8 bases identical to TRBD2. Germline loops: CDR1 ENHRY, CDR2 SYGVKD. The CDR3 sequence is 15 residues long. V gave up 4 bases and J gave up 2 bases; unmatched junction bases: 7.

The chain links TRBV4-3 to TRBJ2-5, with 8 bases that match TRBD1. The CDR3 extends over 17 amino acids. Per germline, CDR1 LGHNA and CDR2 YSLEER. After removal of 1 base from V and 5 bases from J, the junction contained 12 bases not matched to a gene. The CDR3 protein is CASSQGQGAFFGETQYF. The CDR3 coding sequence is TGCGCCAGCAGCCAAGGGCAGGGGGCCTTTTTCGGGGAGACCCAGTACTTC.

The V gene is TRBV5-1, the J gene TRBJ2-6; 10 nucleotides line up with TRBD1. The CDR3 consists of 16 residues. Trimming took 3 bases from V and 2 from J; bases not matched to a gene: 2. Germline lookup yields CDR1 SGHRS and CDR2 YFSETQ. The CDR3 DNA sequence: TGCGCCAGCAGCTCGGGGACAGGGGCTGGGGCCAACGTCCTGACTTTC. It specifies CASSSGTGAGANVLTF. The full variable domain, its missing parts supplied by reference TRBV5-1 and TRBJ2-6, is KAGVTQTPRYLIKTRGQQVTLSCSPISGHRSVSWYQQTPGQGLQFLFEYFSETQRNKGNFPGRFSGRQFSNSRSEMNVSTLELGDSALYLCASSSGTGAGANVLTFGAGSRLTVL.